Listed here are 9 T cell receptor beta chains from one sample, sequenced in a study of cytomegalovirus exposure and HLA in healthy donors. 60 Vbeta and 13 Jbeta primers were used in PCR. Profiling relied on immunoSEQ multiplex PCR, and the TCRdb table lists in-frame clones only, not all of them. The sample includes about 100,000 clones, roughly 73% of them seen just once. The sample taken for sequencing was PBMCs. The receptors here all came from a man aged 30 to 39 in good health and CMV-seronegative.

The J gene is TRBJ2-5, the V gene TRBV7-3; 9 nucleotides agree with TRBD2. This CDR3 has 17 amino acids. Per germline, CDR1 SGHTA and CDR2 FQGTGA. The trim removed 1 base at V and 5 bases at J, leaving 11 bases unmatched. CDR3 region: CASSLRSAGGRAETQYF. The CDR3 DNA reads as TGTGCCAGCAGCTTAAGGTCCGCGGGAGGGCGGGCTGAGACCCAGTACTTC.

The genes are TRBV19 and TRBJ1-1; the D gene is possibly TRBD1 (5 bases). CDR3 length: 15 residues. V was cut by 6 bases and J by 1 base, with 15 bases left in between. Germline CDR1 reads LNHDA; CDR2 reads SQIVND (reference sequence). The CDR3: CASSVTSQGNTEAFF. CDR3 DNA sequence: TGTGCCAGTAGCGTCACCTCCCAGGGGAACACTGAAGCTTTCTTT. The entire variable domain, with the rest obtained from reference TRBV19 and TRBJ1-1, is as follows: DGGITQSPKYLFRKEGQNVTLSCEQNLNHDAMYWYRQDPGQGLRLIYYSQIVNDFQKGDIAEGYSVSREKKESFPLTVTSAQKNPTAFYLCASSVTSQGNTEAFFGQGTRLTVV.

The rearrangement uses TRBV6-5 and TRBJ2-5; tentatively, D is TRBD1 (6 bases). The germline V gene encodes CDR1 MNHEY and CDR2 SVGAGI. The CDR3 extends over 15 amino acids. V lost 0 bases, J lost 5 bases, and 13 bases lay in between. The CDR3 region is CASSYSQGRGETQYF. CDR3 sequence (DNA): TGTGCCAGCAGTTACTCTCAGGGGCGCGGGGAGACCCAGTACTTC.

This chain links TRBV11-2 with TRBJ1-3; tentative D call: TRBD1 (5 bases). There are 16 residues in the CDR3. Trimming took off 5 bases at V and 0 bases at J, with 14 bases between the two ends. The germline CDR1 and CDR2 sequences are SGHAT and FQNNGV. CDR3 loop: CASSPTGGNSGNTIYF. The DNA of the CDR3 is TGTGCCAGCAGCCCCACGGGGGGAAACTCTGGAAACACCATATATTTT.

The chain is built from TRBV2 and TRBJ2-7, with 10 nucleotides matching TRBD2. In germline, CDR1 is SNHLY, CDR2 FYNNEI. The CDR3 loop spans 22 amino acids. The V gene end was trimmed by 7 bases and the J gene end by 0 bases; junction bases not matched to a gene: 27. The CDR3 sequence: CASNIPGQSPGLASKDSYEQYF. Written as DNA, the CDR3 is TGTGCCAGCAATATACCGGGACAGAGCCCGGGACTAGCGTCGAAAGACTCCTACGAGCAGTACTTC.

The V gene is TRBV19, the J gene TRBJ1-1; no clear D gene. CDR1 and CDR2 from the germline V gene are LNHDA and SQIVND (reference sequence). The CDR3 covers 13 residues. Trimming cost V 6 bases and J 1 base, with 9 bases left between them. CDR3 residues: CASSPQTNTEAFF. CDR3 sequence (DNA): TGTGCCAGTAGCCCACAGACGAACACTGAAGCTTTCTTT.

The chain recombines TRBV9 with TRBJ2-1; 11 bases are a match to TRBD1. V lost 2 bases, J lost 6 bases, and 1 base stayed unmatched. This CDR3 spans 14 amino acids. Germline V gene sequence: CDR1 SGDLS, CDR2 YYNGEE. CDR3 amino acids: CASSVGTGGNEQFF. The CDR3, as DNA: TGTGCCAGCAGCGTCGGGACAGGGGGCAATGAGCAGTTCTTC.

This clone was detected many times. This chain joins TRBV30 and TRBJ1-1, with 9 bases fitting TRBD1. Losses at the gene ends were 3 bases for V and 6 bases for J; bases not matched to a gene: 8. The CDR3 sequence is 14 residues long. Germline V gene sequence: CDR1 GTSNPN, CDR2 SVGIG (reference sequence). CDR3 amino acids: CAWRGTGYSAEAFF. In nucleotides, the CDR3 is TGTGCCTGGAGGGGGACAGGGTATAGCGCTGAAGCTTTCTTT.

CDR3 protein: CASSQDRLQPQHF. DNA of the CDR3: TGTGCCAGCAGTCAGGACAGGCTTCAGCCCCAGCATTTT. V and J are TRBV27 and TRBJ1-5; 7 nucleotides agree with TRBD1. There are 13 residues in the CDR3. Trimming removed 5 bases from V and 6 bases from J; junction bases left unmatched: 4. Germline CDR1 reads MNHEY; CDR2 reads SMNVEV (reference sequence).